These 20 T cell receptor beta chains came from one sample sequenced in a study of T cell repertoires in cytomegalovirus infection. MiXCR was run by TCRdb on the reads, yielding one entry per CDR3 protein. The sample has fewer than 1,000,000 distinct CDR3 sequences; roughly 30% are singletons. For these TCRs, the target antigens are not known. The specimen was cultured CD8+ T cells from PBMCs, collected from culture after CMV antigen stimulation. These receptors all stem from a human donor in good health (CMV status not recorded). Some clones in this sample may be carry-over from other donors' samples.

Details on this clonotype: A much larger clone lies one base from this, so it may be a read error. The chain links TRBV7-2 to TRBJ2-7; D remains unclear. Germline V lookup: CDR1 SGHTA, CDR2 FQGNSA. The length of the CDR3 is 11 residues. Written as DNA, the CDR3 is TGTGCCAACAGCTTGGGTCGCGAGCAGTACGTC. Encoded protein: CANSLGREQYV.

This clonotype has just a few counts. V is TRBV6-2 or TRBV6-3 and J is TRBJ1-1, with D maybe TRBD1 (5 bases). There are 16 residues in the CDR3. Germline loops: CDR1 MNHEY, CDR2 SVGEGT. Trimming left V 5 bases short and J 0 bases short, with 16 bases between. This chain's CDR3 is CASSEPPGTVNTEAFF. The CDR3 coding sequence is TGTGCCAGCAGTGAACCCCCTGGGACCGTGAACACTGAAGCTTTCTTT.

This clonotype has only one observation. V is TRBV12-3 or TRBV12-4 and J is TRBJ1-2; maybe TRBD1 (5 bases). The CDR3 is 14 amino acids. Trimming took 6 bases from V and 3 from J, leaving 14 bases between them. The CDR3 sequence is CASRPRGLYYGYTF. As DNA, the CDR3 is TGTGCCAGCAGGCCAAGGGGACTCTACTATGGCTACACCTTC.

This clonotype occurred once. The chain has TRBV13 and TRBJ2-1; 7 bases line up with TRBD2. In germline, CDR1 is PRHDT, CDR2 FYEKMQ (reference sequence). V lost 0 bases to trimming and J lost 8 bases; unmatched junction nucleotides: 7. The CDR3 contains 15 residues. The DNA for the CDR3 is TGTGCCAGCAGCTTAGGACTAGCGTTAAGGGATGAGCAGTTCTTC. This encodes CASSLGLALRDEQFF.

V is TRBV4-3 and J is TRBJ2-3, with TRBD2 identical over 8 bases. CDR1 is LGHNA and CDR2 is YSLEER in the germline V gene. The CDR3 runs to 17 residues. Trimming at V came to 0 bases and at J to 0 bases, leaving 5 bases not matched to a gene. The CDR3 loop reads CASSQDSASGSTDTQYF. CDR3 in DNA: TGCGCCAGCAGCCAAGATTCGGCTAGCGGGAGCACAGATACGCAGTATTTT.

The gene calls are TRBV6-5 and TRBJ2-4; D is possibly TRBD2 (5 bases). CDR1 and CDR2 (germline): MNHEY, SVGAGI. The CDR3 is 16 amino acids. The V and J ends lost 2 bases and 3 bases respectively, with 14 bases between them. This chain's CDR3 is CASSYSPGLGKNIQYF. The CDR3 DNA sequence: TGTGCCAGCAGTTACAGCCCGGGGTTGGGCAAAAACATTCAGTACTTC.

This clonotype was picked up a small number of times. Here the CDR3 DNA reads TGTGCCAGCAGCGCCAGTACGGGACAGAGGAATAGCAATCAGCCCCAGCATTTT. Protein sequence: CASSASTGQRNSNQPQHF. The chain is built from TRBV7-9 and TRBJ1-5; the match to TRBD1 covers 7 bases. Trimming removed 5 bases from V and 0 bases from J; junction bases left unmatched: 13. In germline, CDR1 is SEHNR, CDR2 FQNEAQ (reference sequence). The CDR3 totals 18 residues.

The chain combines TRBV4-1 with TRBJ2-1; TRBD1 aligns across 11 bases. V was pared by 1 base and J by 10 bases, with 9 bases of the junction left unmatched. Germline V gene lookup returns CDR1 MGHRA and CDR2 YSYEKL. This CDR3 is built from 16 residues. The CDR3 DNA reads as TGCGCCAGCAGCCAAGTGGTGAGTGGACAGGGGGCAGAGCAGTTCTTC. It encodes CASSQVVSGQGAEQFF.

This clonotype was counted between two and nine times. The rearrangement uses TRBV2 and TRBJ1-3; maybe TRBD1 (5 bases). This CDR3 has 15 residues. V was pared by 11 bases and J by 0 bases, with 17 bases between. Per germline, CDR1 SNHLY and CDR2 FYNNEI. CDR3 sequence: CAASEGSSSGNTIYF. CDR3 sequence (DNA): TGTGCCGCCTCGGAGGGGTCCAGCTCTGGAAACACCATATATTTT. The full variable domain, rest sourced from reference TRBV2 and TRBJ1-3, is EPEVTQTPSHQVTQMGQEVILRCVPISNHLYFYWYRQILGQKVEFLVSFYNNEISEKSEIFDDQFSVERPDGSNFTLKIRSTKLEDSAMYFCAASEGSSSGNTIYFGEGSWLTVV.

CDR3 residues: CSAEGGLTGYYNEQFF. The CDR3 DNA sequence: TGCAGCGCCGAGGGTGGATTGACAGGTTATTACAATGAGCAGTTCTTC. This chain links TRBV29-1 with TRBJ2-1, with a tentative D call TRBD1 (6 bases). Germline V gene lookup returns CDR1 SQVTM and CDR2 ANQGSEA. This CDR3 spans 16 amino acids. Trimming removed 7 bases from V and 4 bases from J, with 23 bases in between.

CDR3 protein: CASSTPGTGSTEAFF. The CDR3 region has the DNA TGTGCCAGCAGCACCCCCGGGACAGGAAGCACTGAAGCTTTCTTT. This chain connects TRBV7-6 to TRBJ1-1, with 8 bases aligning to TRBD1. V lost 5 bases and J lost 4; bases outside the gene matches: 9. CDR3 length: 15 residues. Germline V gene data show CDR1 as SGHVS and CDR2 as FNYEAQ.

This clonotype was seen a few times. This chain links TRBV12-3 or TRBV12-4 with TRBJ1-5; weak D call: TRBD1 (5 bases). The CDR3 is 16 residues long. V was trimmed by 2 bases and J by 4 bases, leaving 15 bases between them. CDR3 DNA sequence: TGTGCCAGCAGTTTAATAGGGGCAGCAAATAATCAGCCCCAGCATTTT. It codes for CASSLIGAANNQPQHF.

The rearrangement joins TRBV7-9 to TRBJ1-1, with D perhaps TRBD1 (6 bases). The V and J ends lost 5 bases and 8 bases respectively, with 15 bases between them. From germline, CDR1 is SEHNR and CDR2 FQNEAQ (reference sequence). This CDR3 region has 13 residues. CDR3 nucleotides: TGTGCCAGCAGCCCTCAGGGGCTCCAAGAAGCTTTCTTT. Amino acids: CASSPQGLQEAFF.

In regard to this clonotype: At one boundary the junction diverges from the germline segment, which might be a read error. The chain carries TRBV12-3 or TRBV12-4 and TRBJ1-3; D perhaps matches TRBD1 (5 bases). This CDR3 is built from 17 residues. The CDR3, as DNA: TGTGCCAGCAGTATTCTTACAGGTCTCCCCTCTAGAAACACCATATATTTT. Translation: CASSILTGLPSRNTIYF.

This clonotype occurred a few times. This chain connects TRBV6-5 to TRBJ2-1; 8 bases are shared with TRBD2. CDR3 length: 17 amino acids. V gave up 5 bases and J gave up 0 bases; unmatched junction bases: 9. CDR1 MNHEY and CDR2 SVGAGI come from the germline V gene. CDR3 sequence: CASSPLSGGRSYNEQFF. CDR3 DNA sequence: TGTGCCAGCAGTCCACTGAGCGGGGGCCGCTCCTACAATGAGCAGTTCTTC.

This clonotype has a handful of counts. V usage is TRBV15 and J usage is TRBJ1-5; 10 nucleotides agree with TRBD1. Germline V gives CDR1 LNHNV, CDR2 YYDKDF (reference sequence). Germline trimming cut 1 base from V and 6 bases from J; bases unmatched to any gene: 3. The CDR3 extends over 15 amino acids. This CDR3 is CATSRGDRGSQPQHF. CDR3 sequence (DNA): TGTGCCACCAGCAGAGGGGACAGGGGAAGTCAGCCCCAGCATTTT. Together with reference TRBV15 and TRBJ1-5, the CDR3 gives the full variable domain: DAMVIQNPRYQVTQFGKPVTLSCSQTLNHNVMYWYQQKSSQAPKLLFHYYDKDFNNEADTPDNFQSRRPNTSFCFLDIRSPGLGDTAMYLCATSRGDRGSQPQHFGDGTRLSIL.

The rearrangement joins TRBV6-2 or TRBV6-3 to TRBJ2-1, with 11 positions matching TRBD2. In germline, CDR1 is MNHEY, CDR2 SVGEGT. Trimming took 8 bases from V and 7 from J; bases not matched to a gene: 7. The CDR3 is made up of 14 amino acids. The CDR3 bases are TGTGCCAGCTTCCTAGCGGGGGGAAAGAATGAGCAGTTCTTC. Its translation: CASFLAGGKNEQFF.

This clonotype was counted between two and nine times. J is TRBJ1-2 and V is TRBV7-6; 7 nucleotides agree with TRBD1. V trimming: 5 bases; J trimming: 0 bases; junction bases outside the gene matches: 6. Germline-derived CDR1 and CDR2 are SGHVS and FNYEAQ. The CDR3 has 15 residues. In nucleotides, the CDR3 is TGTGCCAGCAGCCCCCGGGACAGTGCTAACTATGGCTACACCTTC. It specifies CASSPRDSANYGYTF.

This clonotype came up a few times. V usage is TRBV7-2 and J usage is TRBJ1-5, with a tentative D call TRBD1 (5 bases). The germline CDR1 and CDR2 sequences are SGHTA and FQGNSA. The V and J ends lost 7 bases and 3 bases respectively, with 10 bases between them. This CDR3 is 13 amino acids long. This chain's CDR3 is CASNGGVNQPQHF. CDR3 in DNA: TGTGCCAGCAATGGAGGGGTCAATCAGCCCCAGCATTTT.

The chain has TRBV6-4 and TRBJ2-1, with a weak D call TRBD2 (5 bases). Trimming shortened V by 3 bases and J by 4 bases, and 7 bases separated the two germline ends. CDR1 and CDR2 from the germline V gene are MRHNA and SNTAGT. The CDR3 runs to 13 residues. In DNA, the CDR3 is TGTGCCAGCAGTGAGAGACTATACAATGAGCAGTTCTTC. Translation gives CASSERLYNEQFF.